Shown below are 30 T cell receptor beta chains from a single sample sequenced in a study of cytomegalovirus exposure and HLA in healthy donors (dated by TCRdb to 2016 to 2017). The library was built by means of the immunoSEQ multiplex PCR assay. Not all clones reach the TCRdb copy of this immuneACCESS table, which keeps in-frame sequences only. Checked studies attribute under half of the gap to unresolved V genes and leave the rest unexplained. Across this sample there are 130,000 to 150,000 clones, with roughly 89% seen only once. Roughly 4.8% of the sample is in the top ten clones. The specimen sequenced was PBMCs. The source of these receptors is a man between 18 and 35 years old in good health and CMV-seropositive.

The chain uses TRBV27 and TRBJ1-6; 9 nucleotides agree with TRBD1. With V trimmed by 7 bases and J by 5 bases, 6 bases remained unmatched. The CDR3 has 15 residues. Looked up from germline, CDR1 is MNHEY and CDR2 is SMNVEV (reference sequence). The CDR3 reads CASTLGTGNNSPLHF. The CDR3 coding sequence is TGTGCCAGCACCTTGGGGACAGGGAATAATTCACCCCTCCACTTT.

This rearrangement joins TRBV2 to TRBJ2-4; D is possibly TRBD1 (6 bases). This CDR3 has 20 amino acids. Germline assignment: CDR1 SNHLY and CDR2 FYNNEI. Trimming removed 4 bases from V and 0 bases from J, with 25 bases in between. This CDR3 is CASSGGQHPLANLAKNIQYF. The CDR3 DNA reads as TGTGCCAGCAGTGGAGGACAGCACCCCTTAGCTAACCTAGCCAAAAACATTCAGTACTTC.

This sequence joins TRBV13 and TRBJ2-6, with no clear D. Germline V gene data show CDR1 as PRHDT and CDR2 as FYEKMQ (reference sequence). The CDR3 runs 14 residues. V lost 7 bases, J lost 0 bases, and 7 bases lay in between. In DNA, the CDR3 is TGTGCCAGCACCAGGCGCTCTGGGGCCAACGTCCTGACTTTC. As protein: CASTRRSGANVLTF.

This clone turned up a few times. The chain couples TRBV19 to TRBJ1-1; weak D call: TRBD1 (5 bases). The ends were cut back, 3 bases at V and 3 bases at J, with 8 bases in the middle. Germline lookup yields CDR1 LNHDA and CDR2 SQIVND (reference sequence). The CDR3 spans 13 residues. CDR3 sequence reads: CASSMTAYTEAFF. CDR3 DNA: TGTGCCAGTAGTATGACAGCCTACACTGAAGCTTTCTTT. The full variable domain, completed using reference TRBV19 and TRBJ1-1, is DGGITQSPKYLFRKEGQNVTLSCEQNLNHDAMYWYRQDPGQGLRLIYYSQIVNDFQKGDIAEGYSVSREKKESFPLTVTSAQKNPTAFYLCASSMTAYTEAFFGQGTRLTVV.

V usage is TRBV5-1 and J usage is TRBJ1-2; 8 nucleotides match TRBD1. The germline V gene has CDR1 SGHRS and CDR2 YFSETQ. There are 12 residues in the CDR3. V gave up 4 bases and J gave up 6 bases; unmatched junction bases: 2. The CDR3 reads CASSLDRDGYTF. CDR3 DNA: TGCGCCAGCAGCCTGGACAGGGATGGCTACACCTTC.

This clone was detected only once. V gene TRBV9 combines with J gene TRBJ1-1; D is undetermined. The germline gives CDR1 SGDLS, CDR2 YYNGEE. This CDR3 has 15 amino acids. Trimming removed 0 bases at V and 5 bases at J, with 14 bases between. CDR3 region: CASSVAREAPTEAFF. CDR3 DNA sequence: TGTGCCAGCAGCGTAGCGAGGGAAGCTCCGACTGAAGCTTTCTTT.

This chain links TRBV19 with TRBJ2-1; tentatively, D is TRBD1 (5 bases). This CDR3 region has 14 residues. Trimming took off 1 base at V and 6 bases at J, with 10 bases between the two ends. CDR1 LNHDA and CDR2 SQIVND come from the germline V gene (reference sequence). The CDR3 coding sequence is TGTGCCAGTAGTATAGCACATCAGGGCAATGAGCAGTTCTTC. It is translated as CASSIAHQGNEQFF.

This rearrangement joins TRBV5-4 to TRBJ2-1; tentatively, D is TRBD1 (6 bases). V dropped 0 bases and J dropped 8 bases, with 12 bases sitting between them. The CDR3 loop spans 14 amino acids. CDR1 and CDR2 (germline): SGHNT, YYREEE (reference sequence). The CDR3 DNA is TGTGCCAGCAGCTTGGAAGGGGGTAAGGATGAGCAGTTCTTC. This translates into CASSLEGGKDEQFF.

This sequence joins TRBV2 and TRBJ2-2; 7 nucleotides agree with TRBD2. CDR3 size: 13 residues. V lost 7 bases to trimming and J lost 1 base; unmatched junction nucleotides: 0. Germline V gene lookup returns CDR1 SNHLY and CDR2 FYNNEI. The CDR3 nucleotides read TGTGCCAGCAAGCGGGAGAACACCGGGGAGCTGTTTTTT. Residues: CASKRENTGELFF.

The chain combines TRBV6-5 with TRBJ1-1, with a possible D match to TRBD1 (6 bases). The V gene's germline CDR1 is MNHEY and CDR2 SVGAGI. The length of the CDR3 is 14 residues. Trimming took off 6 bases at V and 4 bases at J, with 15 bases between the two ends. The CDR3 bases are TGTGCCAGCAGCGTCCAGGGGATTGGCACTGAAGCTTTCTTT. Residues: CASSVQGIGTEAFF.

The chain has TRBV28 and TRBJ1-4; 11 bases map to TRBD1. Germline V gene lookup returns CDR1 MDHEN and CDR2 SYDVKM. V gave up 3 bases and J gave up 8 bases; unmatched junction bases: 5. The CDR3 extends over 15 amino acids. The CDR3 loop is CASSFWDRGREKLFF. CDR3 DNA sequence: TGTGCCAGCAGTTTTTGGGACAGGGGGAGAGAAAAACTGTTTTTT.

In its sample, this clone was seen a few times. This chain links TRBV7-9 with TRBJ1-5; the D gene is possibly TRBD1 (5 bases). Germline values: CDR1 SEHNR, CDR2 FQNEAQ (reference sequence). The CDR3 is made up of 12 amino acids. V was pared by 5 bases and J by 6 bases, with 8 bases between. The CDR3 DNA reads TGTGCCAGCAGCGCGGGGACTCAGCCCCAGCATTTT. This sequence encodes CASSAGTQPQHF.

The chain is built from TRBV5-1 and TRBJ2-3; TRBD2 matches 12 bases. This CDR3 comprises 16 residues. The germline V gene encodes CDR1 SGHRS and CDR2 YFSETQ. V lost 4 bases and J lost 5; bases outside the gene matches: 8. This CDR3 is CASSTLAGGLEDTQYF. The CDR3, as DNA: TGCGCCAGCAGCACTCTAGCGGGAGGGTTAGAAGATACGCAGTATTTT.

The rearrangement joins TRBV4-1 to TRBJ1-2; 7 bases map to TRBD1. The V gene's germline CDR1 is MGHRA and CDR2 YSYEKL. This CDR3 region has 15 residues. The V and J ends lost 2 bases and 2 bases, in that order; junction bases with no gene match: 5. This CDR3 is CASSQPVTGNYGYTF. The CDR3 DNA reads TGCGCCAGCAGCCAACCCGTGACAGGGAACTATGGCTACACCTTC.

This sequence joins TRBV5-6 and TRBJ1-2, with a weak D call TRBD1 (6 bases). From germline, CDR1 is SGHDT and CDR2 YYEEEE. The V end lost 4 bases, the J end lost 1 base, and 11 bases lay between the germline ends. The CDR3 sequence is 14 residues long. The CDR3 loop reads CASSPTGFNYGYTF. Written as DNA, the CDR3 is TGTGCCAGCAGCCCTACAGGGTTTAACTATGGCTACACCTTC.

The chain is built from TRBV5-1 and TRBJ2-1, with TRBD2 matching over 7 bases. CDR1 is SGHRS and CDR2 is YFSETQ in the germline V gene. With 4 bases clipped from V and 0 bases from J, the junction kept 4 bases outside the gene matches. The CDR3 is 15 amino acids. The CDR3 bases are TGCGCCAGCAGCAATAGCGGGTCCTCCTACAATGAGCAGTTCTTC. It encodes CASSNSGSSYNEQFF.

In its sample, this clone was seen once. The chain couples TRBV6-6 to TRBJ2-5; perhaps TRBD2 as D (6 bases). This CDR3 has 14 amino acids. Germline loops: CDR1 MNHNY, CDR2 SVGAGI (reference sequence). The V end lost 7 bases, the J end lost 5 bases, and 17 bases lay between the germline ends. As DNA, the CDR3 is TGTGCCAGCACCTGGGGGGTCCTGAGGGAGACCCAGTACTTC. Its translation is CASTWGVLRETQYF.

The V gene is TRBV4-1, the J gene TRBJ2-3, with a weak D call TRBD2 (5 bases). CDR3 length equals 15 residues. CDR1 MGHRA and CDR2 YSYEKL come from the germline V gene. Trimming stripped 4 bases from V and 2 bases from J, with 13 bases between. The CDR3 DNA reads TGCGCCAGCAGCCCCCACGGGATCTCCACAGATACGCAGTATTTT. Its translation is CASSPHGISTDTQYF.

Here the CDR3 DNA reads TGTGCCAGCAGCAGGACTAGCGGGAGAGGCAATGAGCAGTTCTTC. Translated: CASSRTSGRGNEQFF. V is TRBV6-6 and J is TRBJ2-1; 13 bases line up with TRBD2. Trimming cost V 6 bases and J 6 bases; bases outside gene matches: 5. CDR3 length: 15 residues. CDR1 and CDR2 from the germline V gene are MNHNY and SVGAGI (reference sequence).

The rearrangement joins TRBV19 to TRBJ2-3; 7 bases fit TRBD1. The CDR3 covers 16 residues. Looked up from germline, CDR1 is LNHDA and CDR2 is SQIVND (reference sequence). V lost 1 base, J lost 4 bases, and 8 bases stayed unmatched. The CDR3 DNA is TGTGCCAGTAGTATAGTTTACGGGACAGTGGCAGATACGCAGTATTTT. Protein: CASSIVYGTVADTQYF.

A single count supports this clone. The V gene is TRBV19, the J gene TRBJ1-2; 9 bases are shared with TRBD1. The germline V gene encodes CDR1 LNHDA and CDR2 SQIVND (reference sequence). CDR3 size: 16 residues. The ends lost 5 bases at V and 5 bases at J; junction bases unmatched: 12. CDR3: CASSFSVDRGIYGYTF. CDR3 DNA sequence: TGTGCCAGTAGTTTCTCGGTCGACAGGGGGATATATGGCTACACCTTC.

The rearrangement joins TRBV28 to TRBJ1-5, with 9 bases that match TRBD1. V dropped 5 bases and J dropped 1; count of bases not matched to a gene: 6. Germline CDR1 is MDHEN and CDR2 is SYDVKM. There are 16 residues in the CDR3. This CDR3 reads CASSLTGGRSNQPQHF. In DNA, the CDR3 is TGTGCCAGCAGTCTCACAGGGGGCCGGAGCAATCAGCCCCAGCATTTT.

In this sample, this clone turned up once. The chain is built from TRBV18 and TRBJ2-1, with D perhaps matching TRBD2 (5 bases). Trimming shortened V by 6 bases and J by 9 bases, and 12 bases separated the two germline ends. Germline lookup yields CDR1 KGHSH and CDR2 LQKENI. The CDR3 has 12 amino acids. Written as DNA, the CDR3 is TGTGCCAGCTCCCTGGAGGCGGCTGAGCAGTTCTTC. As protein: CASSLEAAEQFF.

A few counts support this clone. The CDR3 here is CASSKGQAYEQYF. The CDR3 region has the DNA TGTGCCAGCTCAAAGGGACAGGCCTACGAGCAGTACTTC. The gene calls are TRBV18 and TRBJ2-7, with 8 bases that match TRBD1. The V gene's germline CDR1 is KGHSH and CDR2 LQKENI. With 5 bases clipped from V and 2 bases from J, the junction kept 2 bases outside the gene matches. There are 13 residues in the CDR3. The variable domain in full, completed from reference TRBV18 and TRBJ2-7, reads NAGVMQNPRHLVRRRGQEARLRCSPMKGHSHVYWYRQLPEEGLKFMVYLQKENIIDESGMPKERFSAEFPKEGPSILRIQQVVRGDSAAYFCASSKGQAYEQYFGPGTRLTVT.

The chain couples TRBV6-5 to TRBJ1-1, with 7 positions matching TRBD1. Trimming cost V 6 bases and J 1 base; bases outside gene matches: 8. The CDR3 loop spans 15 amino acids. Germline V gene lookup returns CDR1 MNHEY and CDR2 SVGAGI. The CDR3 nucleotides are TGTGCCAGCAGGACCAACAGACAGGGGAACACTGAAGCTTTCTTT. Translating gives CASRTNRQGNTEAFF.

This rearrangement joins TRBV4-1 to TRBJ2-1; maybe TRBD2 (5 bases). The CDR3 runs 17 residues. The V end was cut by 2 bases, the J end by 6 bases, with 20 bases between. Germline V gene data show CDR1 as MGHRA and CDR2 as YSYEKL. CDR3 sequence (DNA): TGCGCCAGCAGCCAACTGAACCGGGATTTGGGAGTCAATGAGCAGTTCTTC. Its translation is CASSQLNRDLGVNEQFF.

V gene TRBV5-1 combines with J gene TRBJ2-3; D not resolved. CDR1 and CDR2 from the germline V gene are SGHRS and YFSETQ. The CDR3 spans 14 residues. The germline V and J ends were trimmed by 1 base and 2 bases, with 8 bases remaining between them. CDR3 region: CASSLLESTDTQYF. Here the CDR3 DNA reads TGCGCCAGCAGCTTGCTAGAGTCCACAGATACGCAGTATTTT.

The rearrangement joins TRBV9 to TRBJ2-2; tentative D call: TRBD2 (5 bases). The germline CDR1 and CDR2 sequences are SGDLS and YYNGEE. This CDR3 is 17 amino acids long. V lost 2 bases, J lost 0 bases, and 14 bases lay in between. The CDR3 nucleotides are TGTGCCAGCAGCGTCTCCAAAACTAGGTCGAACACCGGGGAGCTGTTTTTT. It codes for CASSVSKTRSNTGELFF.

The chain has TRBV30 and TRBJ1-3, with 7 bases that match TRBD1. The germline V gene has CDR1 GTSNPN and CDR2 SVGIG (reference sequence). The CDR3 has 16 residues. After removal of 2 bases from V and 3 bases from J, the junction contained 10 bases not matched to a gene. The CDR3 DNA sequence: TGTGCCTGGAGTACCTCTGGGACAGCTCTTGGAAACACCATATATTTT. Translating gives CAWSTSGTALGNTIYF.

This chain uses TRBV28 with TRBJ2-4; TRBD1 matches 8 bases. From germline, CDR1 is MDHEN and CDR2 SYDVKM. V shed 3 bases, J shed 7 bases, and the junction held 5 bases outside the gene matches. The CDR3 runs to 14 residues. The DNA of the CDR3 is TGTGCCAGCAGTTTTCATTCAGGGGGCAACATTCAGTACTTC. This encodes CASSFHSGGNIQYF.